This is a list of T cell receptor beta chains from one sample in a study of blood T cell repertoires in COVID-19. Using immunoSEQ multiplex PCR, the repertoire was profiled, and TCRdb retains in-frame clones only, with some absent. The table includes tens of thousands of clones, around nine tenths detected once. Sequencing was carried out using peripheral blood. Receptors were obtained from a woman aged 55-69 years with COVID-19, enrolled during active disease. The CDR3 runs from the conserved cysteine through the conserved F or W. Fields, in order: J gene, D gene, V gene, clone size, CDR3 DNA, CDR3 protein. The D gene is left open where the match is weak. Part of the rows lack a size; the others show once, few, many or a class for expanded clones.

TRBJ1-1,TRBD1,TRBV24-1,-,TGTGCCACCAGTGGGTCCCAGGGGGGCACTGAAGCTTTCTTT,CATSGSQGGTEAFF
TRBJ1-3,-,TRBV6-2/TRBV6-3,-,TGTGCCAGCAGTAAGAACAGGGCTGGAAACACCATATATTTT,CASSKNRAGNTIYF
TRBJ1-3,-,TRBV6-2/TRBV6-3,-,TGTGCCAGCAGTTACCCGGACTCCAACTCTGGAAACACCATATATTTT,CASSYPDSNSGNTIYF
TRBJ2-3,TRBD2,TRBV5-1,once,TGCGCCAGCAGCTTGGGCCTAGCGGGGAGCACAGATACGCAGTATTTT,CASSLGLAGSTDTQYF
TRBJ1-5,TRBD1,TRBV19,once,TGTGCCAGTAGTGTCGACAGGGAGAGTCAGCCCCAGCATTTT,CASSVDRESQPQHF
TRBJ1-2,-,TRBV5-1,-,TGCGCCAGCAGCCCGGACAGTCGGTATGGCTACACCTTC,CASSPDSRYGYTF
TRBJ2-2,TRBD2,TRBV7-9,-,TGTGCCAGCAGCTTAGGCGGGGGTTCGTCCGGGGAGCTGTTTTTT,CASSLGGGSSGELFF
TRBJ1-5,-,TRBV19,-,TGTGCCAGTAGTATCCCAGATCGGCCCCAGCATTTT,CASSIPDRPQHF
TRBJ1-3,-,TRBV5-1,few,TGCGCCAGCCCCAACTCTGGAAACACCATATATTTT,CASPNSGNTIYF
TRBJ1-5,-,TRBV11-2,-,TGTGCCAGCAGCCCCTGGGGCCCCAATCAGCCCCAGCATTTT,CASSPWGPNQPQHF
TRBJ2-4,TRBD2,TRBV3-1/TRBV3-2,once,TGTGCCAGCAGCCGGACTAGCGGGCAAAACATTCAGTACTTC,CASSRTSGQNIQYF
TRBJ1-1,-,TRBV5-1,-,TGCGCCAGCAGCTTGTTACAGGGAATGAACACTGAAGCTTTCTTT,CASSLLQGMNTEAFF
TRBJ2-1,-,TRBV27,-,TGTGCCAGCACCGAGGGAGGCTCCTACAATGAGCAGTTCTTC,CASTEGGSYNEQFF
TRBJ1-2,TRBD1,TRBV12-3/TRBV12-4,-,TGTGCCAGCAACAGGGGGCAAGACTATGGCTACACCTTC,CASNRGQDYGYTF
TRBJ1-4,-,TRBV4-1,-,TGCGCCAGCAGCCAAGATCGACCCGGGTCTAATGAAAAACTGTTTTTT,CASSQDRPGSNEKLFF
TRBJ2-2,-,TRBV10-1,-,TGCGCCACCCGATCATCATACTCCGGGGAGCTGTTTTTT,CATRSSYSGELFF
TRBJ2-1,TRBD2,TRBV3-1/TRBV3-2,-,TGTGCCAGCAGCCCCTGGACTAGCGGGGGGCCAGGCTATGAGCAGTTCTTC,CASSPWTSGGPGYEQFF
TRBJ1-5,-,TRBV28,-,TGTGCCAGCAGCGGCACGGGATCGCCCCAGCATTTT,CASSGTGSPQHF
TRBJ1-2,-,TRBV5-4,-,TGTGCCAGCAGCCCGACAGGAAACTATGGCTACACCTTC,CASSPTGNYGYTF
TRBJ2-1,TRBD1,TRBV30,-,TGTGCCTGGGGGACAGGGGGACCCCCGAATGAGCAGTTCTTC,CAWGTGGPPNEQFF
TRBJ2-5,TRBD2,TRBV4-2,-,TGTGCCAGCAGCCAAGGAACTAGCGGGGGCCAAGAGACCCAGTACTTC,CASSQGTSGGQETQYF
TRBJ1-1,-,TRBV19,-,TGTGCCAGTAAATCGGTTTACACTGAAGCTTTCTTT,CASKSVYTEAFF
TRBJ2-5,TRBD1,TRBV28,-,TGTGCCAGCCACGGACAGGGGGCGATACAGACCCAGTACTTC,CASHGQGAIQTQYF
TRBJ1-4,-,TRBV2,-,TGTGCCAGCAGCGAGAGCGGGACGGCCGTTGGAAAACTGTTTTTT,CASSESGTAVGKLFF
TRBJ1-2,TRBD1,TRBV10-3,-,TGTGCCATCATAGTCGATCCACAGGGGAGGAATGGCTACACCTTC,CAIIVDPQGRNGYTF
TRBJ2-7,TRBD2,TRBV7-6,-,TGTGCCAGCAGCTTGTCTCGGTACGGGTCTGGGACTAGCGGCTACGAGCAGTACTTC,CASSLSRYGSGTSGYEQYF
TRBJ2-5,TRBD2,TRBV7-8,-,TGTGCCAGCAGCTTGCGTGGGCGGGGGGGCCCAGAGACCCAGTACTTC,CASSLRGRGGPETQYF
TRBJ2-2,TRBD2,TRBV7-8,few,TGTGCCAGCAGCTTAATTCGGGGGGGCCCGGACACCGGGGAGCTGTTTTTT,CASSLIRGGPDTGELFF
TRBJ1-2,TRBD1,TRBV5-4,-,TGTGCCAGCAGCTTGGCGGCAGGGGGCAGGGGCTATGGCTACACCTTC,CASSLAAGGRGYGYTF
TRBJ1-1,TRBD1,TRBV7-2,-,TGTGCCAGCAGCCAACGACAGGGTAGCACTGAAGCTTTCTTT,CASSQRQGSTEAFF
TRBJ1-4,-,TRBV19,once,TGTGCCAGTAGTATAGTCGTCACGGGTGAAAAACTGTTTTTT,CASSIVVTGEKLFF
TRBJ1-1,-,TRBV20-1,once,TGCAGTGCTAGTTCCCGTTGGGAGAGCACTGAAGCTTTCTTT,CSASSRWESTEAFF
TRBJ2-7,-,TRBV6-1,-,TGTGCCAGCAGTGAACTTGGCCGACTAGACCCCTACGAGCAGTACTTC,CASSELGRLDPYEQYF
TRBJ1-1,TRBD1,TRBV30,-,TGTGCCGGGGGCGGACAGGCGAACACTGAAGCTTTCTTT,CAGGGQANTEAFF
TRBJ2-2,-,TRBV7-6,-,TGTGCCAGCAGCATAACAGAATTCGCCGGGGAGCTGTTTTTT,CASSITEFAGELFF
TRBJ1-1,-,TRBV5-1,-,TGCGCCAGCAGCCCTAATCGGGGGAGGGCTGAAGCTTTCTTT,CASSPNRGRAEAFF
TRBJ2-2,-,TRBV12-3/TRBV12-4,-,TGTGCCAGCAGTTTCCCTCCCGGGGAGCTGTTTTTT,CASSFPPGELFF
TRBJ1-2,-,TRBV10-3,-,TGTGCCACCCGTGACAGCGCTAGAGGCTACACCTTC,CATRDSARGYTF
TRBJ1-2,TRBD1,TRBV12-3/TRBV12-4,-,TGTGCCAGCACAACGGACAGGGAGCACGGCTACACCTTC,CASTTDREHGYTF
TRBJ1-2,TRBD1,TRBV2,-,TGTGCCAGCAGAAACAGGGACAGGGGCCACTATGGCTACACCTTC,CASRNRDRGHYGYTF
TRBJ1-1,TRBD1,TRBV15,-,TGTGCCACCAGCGGGAATGGACAGGGCACTGAAGCTTTCTTT,CATSGNGQGTEAFF
TRBJ1-1,-,TRBV7-8,-,TGTGCCAGCAGCAGCAGGGTATCCACTGAAGCTTTCTTT,CASSSRVSTEAFF
TRBJ1-1,TRBD1,TRBV4-2,-,TGTGCCAGCAGCCCTCGATCCGGACAGGGAAACACTGAAGCTTTCTTT,CASSPRSGQGNTEAFF
TRBJ2-7,TRBD2,TRBV9,-,TGTGCCAGCAGCGTAGGCACTAGCGGGGTCAACGAGCAGTACTTC,CASSVGTSGVNEQYF
TRBJ1-5,TRBD1,TRBV27,-,TGTGCCAGCAGTCCAGGGGGCCCCAGCAATCAGCCCCAGCATTTT,CASSPGGPSNQPQHF
TRBJ2-5,TRBD1,TRBV3-1/TRBV3-2,-,TGTGCCAGCAGCCATTGGACAGGGCCCAAGGAGACCCAGTACTTC,CASSHWTGPKETQYF
TRBJ1-6,TRBD1,TRBV5-4,once,TGTGCCAGCAGCGCCGCCGGGACAGAAAATTCACCCCTCCACTTT,CASSAAGTENSPLHF
TRBJ2-7,-,TRBV4-1,once,TGCGCCAGCAGCACCCAACGGGTGGGTACCGACGAGCAGTACTTC,CASSTQRVGTDEQYF
TRBJ2-2,-,TRBV6-5,-,TGTGCCAGCAGTTACGGGACAGCGGGCACCGGGGAGCTGTTTTTT,CASSYGTAGTGELFF
TRBJ2-3,-,TRBV9,-,TGTGCCAGCAGCGCGTGGGGCGGATCCACAGATACGCAGTATTTT,CASSAWGGSTDTQYF
TRBJ1-1,-,TRBV28,-,TGTGCCAGCAGCCTTCTACAGATCGGGGACACTGAAGCTTTCTTT,CASSLLQIGDTEAFF